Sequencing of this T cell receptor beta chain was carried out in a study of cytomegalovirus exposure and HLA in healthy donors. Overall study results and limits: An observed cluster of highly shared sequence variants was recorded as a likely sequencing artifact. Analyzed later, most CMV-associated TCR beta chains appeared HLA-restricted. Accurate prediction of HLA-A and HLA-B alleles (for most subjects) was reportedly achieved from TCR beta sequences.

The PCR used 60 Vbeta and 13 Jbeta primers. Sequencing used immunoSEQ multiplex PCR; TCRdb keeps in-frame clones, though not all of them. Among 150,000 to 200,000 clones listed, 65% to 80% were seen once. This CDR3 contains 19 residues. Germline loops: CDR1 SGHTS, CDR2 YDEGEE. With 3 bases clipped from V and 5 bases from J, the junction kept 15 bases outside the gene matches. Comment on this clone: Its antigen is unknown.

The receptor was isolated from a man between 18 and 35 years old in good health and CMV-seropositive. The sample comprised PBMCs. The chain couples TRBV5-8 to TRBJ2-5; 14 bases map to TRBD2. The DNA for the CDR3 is TGTGCCAGCAGCTCACCGGGACTAGCGGGAGTGGGCCGCCGCGAGACCCAGTACTTC. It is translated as CASSSPGLAGVGRRETQYF.